This T cell receptor (beta chain) was sequenced for a study of identical twins. Study conclusions and caveats: Within cord blood, abundant beta clonotypes carried fewer insertions, but memory repertoires showed no such trend. Within twin pairs, the out-of-frame alpha sequences they shared showed excess low generation probability.

About this clonotype: The antigen is undetermined. An end of the junction does not agree with germline; a read error may underlie this.

TCRdb itself ran the 5' RACE reads through MiXCR, one entry per CDR3 protein. The data show fewer than 650,000 distinct CDR3 sequences, just over 7% seen once. This CDR3 is built from 14 residues. Germline V gene data show CDR1 as MNHEY and CDR2 as SMNVEV (reference sequence). These data also formed part of another study, on yellow fever vaccine responses in identical twins.

V and J are TRBV27 and TRBJ1-1; no firm D call. The source is a woman under 30 in good health. The specimen was PBMCs. The CDR3 DNA sequence: TGTGCCACCAGTTTAAGAAGGAGCGCGACTGAAGCTTTCTTT. Its translation: CATSLRRSATEAFF.